One and the same sample provided the 17 T cell receptor beta chains below, sequenced in a study of naive and memory T cell subsets. General study points: Especially in CD8 cells, naive repertoires contained a few larger clonotypes, possibly CD45RA-re-expressing memory cells.

An equimolar mix of two oligonucleotides served as the beta constant-region primer for TRBC1 and TRBC2. Ligated cDNA was amplified by four rounds of PCR with nested alpha and beta constant-region primers and SP2. TCRdb reprocessed the UMI-ligation and nested PCR reads with MiXCR, giving one entry per CDR3 protein. The sample lists about 150,000 distinct CDR3 sequences; approximately 22% were seen once. For these TCRs, the target antigens are not known. The sequencing input was naive CD4+ T cells from blood. The receptors derive from a human donor in good health.

There are many counts of this clonotype. V usage is TRBV28 and J usage is TRBJ2-4; 11 bases are a match to TRBD2. The CDR3 consists of 15 residues. V was pared by 6 bases and J by 6 bases, with 7 bases of the junction left unmatched. Germline CDR1 MDHEN, CDR2 SYDVKM. CDR3 nucleotides: TGTGCCAGCAGACTACTAGCGGGAGCTTCAAACATTCAGTACTTC. Translating it yields CASRLLAGASNIQYF. Complete variable domain (other parts from reference TRBV28 and TRBJ2-4): DVKVTQSSRYLVKRTGEKVFLECVQDMDHENMFWYRQDPGLGLRLIYFSYDVKMKEKGDIPEGYSVSREKKERFSLILESASTNQTSMYLCASRLLAGASNIQYFGAGTRLSVL.

The rearrangement joins TRBV7-9 to TRBJ1-6; possibly TRBD1 for D (6 bases). The CDR3 totals 14 residues. Per germline, CDR1 SEHNR and CDR2 FQNEAQ (reference sequence). The V end was cut by 5 bases, the J end by 7 bases, with 12 bases between. The CDR3 coding sequence is TGTGCCAGCAGCCCAGGGGTGGTGAATTCACCCCTCCACTTT. This gives the protein CASSPGVVNSPLHF. Full variable domain (remainder filled in from reference TRBV7-9 and TRBJ1-6): DTGVSQNPRHKITKRGQNVTFRCDPISEHNRLYWYRQTLGQGPEFLTYFQNEAQLEKSRLLSDRFSAERPKGSFSTLEIQRTEQGDSAMYLCASSPGVVNSPLHFGNGTRLTVT.

The chain combines TRBV7-2 with TRBJ2-7; maybe TRBD1 (6 bases). CDR3 length: 14 amino acids. CDR1 is SGHTA, CDR2 FQGNSA, per germline. V was shortened by 5 bases and J by 6 bases, with 17 bases between the two germline ends. CDR3 nucleotides: TGTGCCAGCAGCCCTACTCAGGGGATGGTCGAGCAGTACTTC. Encoded protein: CASSPTQGMVEQYF.

This clonotype was found a few times. The rearrangement links TRBV28 to TRBJ2-3; unclear D gene. Trimming stripped 5 bases from V and 7 bases from J, with 13 bases between. The germline CDR1 and CDR2 sequences are MDHEN and SYDVKM. CDR3 length equals 13 residues. The CDR3 coding sequence is TGTGCCAGCAGTCCGATCGTAGCACATACGCAGTATTTT. Its protein is CASSPIVAHTQYF.

This rearrangement joins TRBV11-1 to TRBJ1-6, with D possibly TRBD1 on 6 matching bases. V was trimmed by 7 bases and J by 10 bases, leaving 29 bases between them. Germline V gene sequence: CDR1 SGHAT, CDR2 FQDESV (reference sequence). The CDR3 length is 18 residues. In DNA, the CDR3 is TGTGCCAGCAACCGGGGGGGGCTCCGGGCCCCCATCGGGTCACCCCTCCACTTT. It yields the protein CASNRGGLRAPIGSPLHF.

The chain carries TRBV7-2 and TRBJ2-7; 14 bases are shared with TRBD2. Looked up from germline, CDR1 is SGHTA and CDR2 is FQGNSA. The trim removed 4 bases at V and 7 bases at J, leaving 6 bases unmatched. CDR3 size: 15 residues. The CDR3 DNA is TGTGCCAGCAGCTCGACTAGCGGGAGGGCCGGGGAGCAGTACTTC. This gives the protein CASSSTSGRAGEQYF.

The table lists this clonotype with many counts. The rearrangement links TRBV9 to TRBJ2-7, with 13 bases fitting TRBD2. Germline V gene data show CDR1 as SGDLS and CDR2 as YYNGEE. There are 15 residues in the CDR3. V shed 4 bases, J shed 4 bases, and the junction held 5 bases outside the gene matches. The CDR3: CASSSGLAGSYEQYF. DNA of the CDR3: TGTGCCAGCAGCTCGGGACTAGCGGGATCTTACGAGCAGTACTTC.

This clonotype was seen a handful of times. This chain uses TRBV10-3 with TRBJ2-1; 8 nucleotides agree with TRBD1. CDR1 ENHRY and CDR2 SYGVKD come from the germline V gene. The length of the CDR3 is 16 residues. V lost 4 bases and J lost 7; bases outside the gene matches: 12. For the CDR3, the DNA is TGTGCCATCAGTGGTAGTGTGGCAGGGGGCATGAATGAGCAGTTCTTC. As protein: CAISGSVAGGMNEQFF.

The J gene is TRBJ2-1, the V gene TRBV6-5; 7 bases are a match to TRBD1. The CDR3 totals 16 residues. Germline-derived CDR1 and CDR2 are MNHEY and SVGAGI. V trimming: 0 bases; J trimming: 3 bases; junction bases outside the gene matches: 5. The CDR3 DNA follows: TGTGCCAGCAGTTACTCGAAGGGGGCTGGCTACAATGAGCAGTTCTTC. Amino acid sequence: CASSYSKGAGYNEQFF.

This clonotype has only a few counts. CDR3 residues: CSAMGRQETQYF. CDR3 nucleotide sequence: TGCAGTGCTATGGGGCGCCAAGAGACCCAGTACTTC. V gene TRBV20-1 combines with J gene TRBJ2-5; D might be TRBD1 (5 bases). Germline assignment: CDR1 DFQATT and CDR2 SNEGSKA (reference sequence). The ends were cut back, 4 bases at V and 1 base at J, with 7 bases in the middle. This CDR3 contains 12 residues.

The J gene is TRBJ1-1, the V gene TRBV20-1; no firm D call. The CDR3 is made up of 13 amino acids. The V and J ends lost 6 bases and 1 base respectively, with 12 bases between them. Germline V gene data show CDR1 as DFQATT and CDR2 as SNEGSKA (reference sequence). CDR3: CSARLSENTEAFF. The CDR3 region has the DNA TGCAGTGCCAGATTGAGCGAGAACACTGAAGCTTTCTTT.

This clonotype was detected only a few times. This chain joins TRBV6-2 or TRBV6-3 and TRBJ2-5; possible D gene TRBD2, 6 bases. This CDR3 is built from 15 residues. Trimming pared 0 bases from V and 2 bases from J, leaving 10 bases between. The germline CDR1 and CDR2 sequences are MNHEY and SVGEGT. The CDR3 bases are TGTGCCAGCAGTTACTCATTCGGGAGTCAAGAGACCCAGTACTTC. Protein product: CASSYSFGSQETQYF.

This clonotype was counted between two and nine times. The V gene is TRBV6-1, the J gene TRBJ2-1, with TRBD2 matching over 11 bases. Germline assignment: CDR1 MNHNS and CDR2 SASEGT. J was trimmed by 5 bases and V by 7 bases; bases with no gene match: 10. This CDR3 contains 16 residues. CDR3 sequence reads: CASNLSGRVRDNEQFF. The CDR3 DNA sequence: TGTGCCAGCAATCTTAGCGGGAGGGTTCGGGACAATGAGCAGTTCTTC.

The V gene is TRBV6-1, the J gene TRBJ2-1; D gene unclear. Trimming took off 1 base at V and 5 bases at J, with 12 bases between the two ends. This CDR3 region has 15 residues. The germline CDR1 and CDR2 sequences are MNHNS and SASEGT. The chain's CDR3 is CASSEDGWINNEQFF. The DNA for the CDR3 is TGTGCCAGCAGTGAAGACGGCTGGATTAACAATGAGCAGTTCTTC.

In this sample, this clonotype turned up a few times. The chain carries TRBV20-1 and TRBJ1-1; 7 nucleotides agree with TRBD1. The CDR3 is 15 residues long. Per germline, CDR1 DFQATT and CDR2 SNEGSKA (reference sequence). After removal of 3 bases from V and 1 base from J, the junction contained 8 bases not matched to a gene. The CDR3 nucleotides read TGCAGTGCTAGTAGGGACAGCCGACAGAACACTGAAGCTTTCTTT. It encodes CSASRDSRQNTEAFF.

This clonotype was picked up a small number of times. The chain uses TRBV28 and TRBJ2-2; TRBD1 might be the D (5 bases). Germline V gene data show CDR1 as MDHEN and CDR2 as SYDVKM. The V gene lost 6 bases and the J gene lost 6 bases, with 17 bases spanning the gap. CDR3 size: 15 residues. Here the CDR3 reads CASRRVGLGAGELFF. CDR3 coding DNA: TGTGCCAGCAGACGTGTTGGGCTAGGGGCCGGGGAGCTGTTTTTT.

Only a few counts were recorded for this clonotype. V gene TRBV20-1 combines with J gene TRBJ2-1; 11 bases align to TRBD1. The CDR3 runs to 14 residues. Trimming cost V 2 bases and J 10 bases; bases outside gene matches: 7. Germline CDR1 is DFQATT and CDR2 is SNEGSKA (reference sequence). The CDR3 sequence: CSARSRTGGGEQFF. CDR3 DNA: TGCAGTGCTAGATCAAGGACAGGGGGCGGCGAGCAGTTCTTC.